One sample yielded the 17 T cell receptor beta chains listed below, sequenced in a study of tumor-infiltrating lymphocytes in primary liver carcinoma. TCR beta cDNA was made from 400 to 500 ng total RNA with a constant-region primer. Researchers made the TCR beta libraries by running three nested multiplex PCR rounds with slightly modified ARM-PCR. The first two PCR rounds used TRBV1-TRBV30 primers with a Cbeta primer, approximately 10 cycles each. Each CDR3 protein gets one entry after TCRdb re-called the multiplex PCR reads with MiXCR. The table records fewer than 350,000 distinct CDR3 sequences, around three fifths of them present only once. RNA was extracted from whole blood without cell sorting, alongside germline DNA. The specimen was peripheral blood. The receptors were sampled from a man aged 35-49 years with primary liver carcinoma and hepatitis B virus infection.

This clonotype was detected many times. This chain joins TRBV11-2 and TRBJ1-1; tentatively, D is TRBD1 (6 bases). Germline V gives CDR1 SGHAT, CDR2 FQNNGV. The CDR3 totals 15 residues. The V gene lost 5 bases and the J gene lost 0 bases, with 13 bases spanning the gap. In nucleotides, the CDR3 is TGTGCCAGCAGCCCTGGACAGTTTGTGAACACTGAAGCTTTCTTT. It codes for CASSPGQFVNTEAFF.

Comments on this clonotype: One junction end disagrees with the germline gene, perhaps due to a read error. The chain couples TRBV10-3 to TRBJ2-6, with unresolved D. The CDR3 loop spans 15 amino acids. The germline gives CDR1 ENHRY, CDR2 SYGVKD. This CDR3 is CATIGLLSGVNVLTF. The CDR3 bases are TGTGCTACCATTGGCCTGTTGTCTGGGGTCAACGTCCTGACTTTT.

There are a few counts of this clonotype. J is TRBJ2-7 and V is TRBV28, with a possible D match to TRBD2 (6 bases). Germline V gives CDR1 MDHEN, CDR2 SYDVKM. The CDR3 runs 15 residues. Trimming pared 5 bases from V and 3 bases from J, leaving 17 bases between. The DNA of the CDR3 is TGTGCCAGCAGTACTCGTAAACGGGGACTCTACGAGCAGTACTTC. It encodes CASSTRKRGLYEQYF. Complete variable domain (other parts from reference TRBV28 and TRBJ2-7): DVKVTQSSRYLVKRTGEKVFLECVQDMDHENMFWYRQDPGLGLRLIYFSYDVKMKEKGDIPEGYSVSREKKERFSLILESASTNQTSMYLCASSTRKRGLYEQYFGPGTRLTVT.

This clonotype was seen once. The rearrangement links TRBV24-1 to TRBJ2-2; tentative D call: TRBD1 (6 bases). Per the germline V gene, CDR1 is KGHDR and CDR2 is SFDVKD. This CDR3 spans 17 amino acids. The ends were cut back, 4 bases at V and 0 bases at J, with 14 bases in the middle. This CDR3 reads CATSEYSGVSNTGELFF. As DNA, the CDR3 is TGTGCCACCAGTGAGTACTCAGGGGTTTCGAACACCGGGGAGCTGTTTTTT.

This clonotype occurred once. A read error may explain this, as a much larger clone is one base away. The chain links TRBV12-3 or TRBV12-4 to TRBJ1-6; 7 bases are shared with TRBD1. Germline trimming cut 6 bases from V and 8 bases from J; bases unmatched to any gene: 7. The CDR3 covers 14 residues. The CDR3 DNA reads TGTGCCAGCAGCCCGGGACAGTCAGATTCACCCCTCCACTTT. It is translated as CASSPGQSDSPLHF.

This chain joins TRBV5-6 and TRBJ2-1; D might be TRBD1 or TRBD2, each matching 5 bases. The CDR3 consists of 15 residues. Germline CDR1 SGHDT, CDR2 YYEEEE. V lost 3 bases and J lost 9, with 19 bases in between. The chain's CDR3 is CASSYGAPFEGEQFF. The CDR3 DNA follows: TGTGCCAGCAGCTATGGGGCCCCCTTTGAGGGTGAGCAGTTCTTC.

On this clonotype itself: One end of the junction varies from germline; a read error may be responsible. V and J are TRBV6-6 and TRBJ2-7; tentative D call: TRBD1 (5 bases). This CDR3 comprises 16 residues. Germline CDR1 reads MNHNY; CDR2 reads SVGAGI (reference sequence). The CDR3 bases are TGTGCCAGCAGTTACGATCCGCGGCAGGGTGGCTACGAGCAGCACTTC. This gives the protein CASSYDPRQGGYEQHF.

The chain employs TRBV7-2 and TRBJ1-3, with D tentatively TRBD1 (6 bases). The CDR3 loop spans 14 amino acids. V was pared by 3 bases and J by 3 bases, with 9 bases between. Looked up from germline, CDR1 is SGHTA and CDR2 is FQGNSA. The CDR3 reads CASSFSGDGNTIYF. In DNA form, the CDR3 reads TGTGCCAGCAGCTTTTCAGGGGATGGAAACACCATATATTTT.

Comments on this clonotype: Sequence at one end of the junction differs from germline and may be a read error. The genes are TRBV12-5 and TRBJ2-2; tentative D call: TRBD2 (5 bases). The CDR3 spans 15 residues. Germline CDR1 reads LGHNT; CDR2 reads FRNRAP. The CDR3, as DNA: TGTGCTAGTGGTTTGGAGACTGTGAACACCGGGGAGCTGTCTTTT. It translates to CASGLETVNTGELSF.

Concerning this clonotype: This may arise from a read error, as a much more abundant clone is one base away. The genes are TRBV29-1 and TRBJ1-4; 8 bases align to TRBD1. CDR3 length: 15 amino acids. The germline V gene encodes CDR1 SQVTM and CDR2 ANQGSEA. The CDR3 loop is CRVARGQSTNEKLFF. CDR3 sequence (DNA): TGCAGAGTTGCCAGGGGGCAATCAACTAATGAAAAACTGTTTTTT.

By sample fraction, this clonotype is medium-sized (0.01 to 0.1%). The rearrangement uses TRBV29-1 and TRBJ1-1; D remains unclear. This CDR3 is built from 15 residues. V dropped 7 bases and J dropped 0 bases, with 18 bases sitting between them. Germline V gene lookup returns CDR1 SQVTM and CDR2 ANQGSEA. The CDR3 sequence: CSASPGWAMNTEAFF. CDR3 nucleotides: TGCAGCGCTTCCCCGGGTTGGGCAATGAACACTGAAGCTTTCTTT.

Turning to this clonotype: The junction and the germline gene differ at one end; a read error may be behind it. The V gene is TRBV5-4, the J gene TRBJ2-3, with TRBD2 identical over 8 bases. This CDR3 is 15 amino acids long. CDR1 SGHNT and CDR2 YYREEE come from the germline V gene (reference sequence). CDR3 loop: CDSGLTGGPGNTQYF. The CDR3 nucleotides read TGTGACAGCGGCTTAACGGGAGGGCCGGGGAATACGCAGTATTTT. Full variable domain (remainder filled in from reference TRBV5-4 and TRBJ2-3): ETGVTQSPTHLIKTRGQQVTLRCSSQSGHNTVSWYQQALGQGPQFIFQYYREEENGRGNFPPRFSGLQFPNYSSELNVNALELDDSALYLCDSGLTGGPGNTQYFGPGTRLTVL.

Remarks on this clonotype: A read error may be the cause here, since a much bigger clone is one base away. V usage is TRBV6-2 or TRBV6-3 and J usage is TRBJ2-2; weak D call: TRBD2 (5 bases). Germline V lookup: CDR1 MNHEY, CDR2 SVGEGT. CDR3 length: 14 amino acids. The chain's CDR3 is CASTPSIRTGEMFF. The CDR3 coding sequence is TGTGCCAGCACCCCAAGTATCAGGACCGGGGAGATGTTTTTT.

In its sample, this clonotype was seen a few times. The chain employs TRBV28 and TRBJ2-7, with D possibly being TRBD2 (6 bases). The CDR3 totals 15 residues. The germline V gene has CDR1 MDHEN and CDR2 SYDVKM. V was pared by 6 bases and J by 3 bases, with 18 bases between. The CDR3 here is CASSRTGLALYEQYF. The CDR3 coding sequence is TGTGCCAGCAGCCGTACGGGACTCGCCCTCTACGAGCAGTACTTC. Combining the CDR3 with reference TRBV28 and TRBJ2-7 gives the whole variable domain DVKVTQSSRYLVKRTGEKVFLECVQDMDHENMFWYRQDPGLGLRLIYFSYDVKMKEKGDIPEGYSVSREKKERFSLILESASTNQTSMYLCASSRTGLALYEQYFGPGTRLTVT.

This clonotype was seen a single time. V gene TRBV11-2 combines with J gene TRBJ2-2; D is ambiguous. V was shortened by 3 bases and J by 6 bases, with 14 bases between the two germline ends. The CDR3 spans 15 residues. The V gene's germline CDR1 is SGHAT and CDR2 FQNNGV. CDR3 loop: CASSFKGRPSGELFF. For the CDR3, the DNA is TGTGCCAGCAGCTTTAAGGGCAGGCCATCCGGGGAGCTGTTTTTT.

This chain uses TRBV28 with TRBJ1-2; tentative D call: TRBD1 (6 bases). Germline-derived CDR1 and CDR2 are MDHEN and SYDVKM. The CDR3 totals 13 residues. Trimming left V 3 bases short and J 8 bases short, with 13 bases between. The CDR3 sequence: CASSLGQGNGYTF. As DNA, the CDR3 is TGTGCCAGCAGTTTGGGCCAGGGGAACGGCTACACCTTC.

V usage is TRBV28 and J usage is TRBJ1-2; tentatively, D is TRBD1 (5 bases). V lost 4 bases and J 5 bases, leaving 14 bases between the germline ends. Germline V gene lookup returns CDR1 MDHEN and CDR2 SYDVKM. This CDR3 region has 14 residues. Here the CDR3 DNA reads TGTGCCAGCAGTTCGCAGTGGGGCTGGTATGGCTACACCTTC. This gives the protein CASSSQWGWYGYTF.